The present entry profiles one TCR beta chain with its context. Its specificity is not known. Naive CD8 populations comprised CD45RO-negative cells positively selected for CCR7, excluding terminally differentiated effector memory CD45RA+ cells. The CDR3 length is 12 residues. Trimming removed 7 bases at V and 8 bases at J, with 12 bases between. The germline gives CDR1 MNHEY, CDR2 SVGAGI. In the sorted-subset replicate PCRs, 200 ng DNA, 25,000 to 35,000 T cell genomes, was used. The table came from immunoSEQ multiplex PCR; TCRdb's copy has only in-frame clones and leaves some out. The sample lists 600,000 or so clones; 98% were seen once. The source of the sample is a study of shared clonotypes between healthy human individuals. General study results and limits: Rarefaction showed sorted-subset sequencing was incomplete despite large depth. Naive subsets usually exceeded memory subsets in estimated richness.

The V and J genes are TRBV6-5 and TRBJ2-1, with TRBD1 as a possible D gene (6 bases). The sequence was obtained from a man aged 30 to 45 in good health. The sequenced sample was naive CD8+ T cells sorted from blood. CDR3 amino acids: CASIGRGYEQFF. CDR3 nucleotides: TGTGCCAGCATCGGCAGGGGTTATGAGCAGTTCTTC.